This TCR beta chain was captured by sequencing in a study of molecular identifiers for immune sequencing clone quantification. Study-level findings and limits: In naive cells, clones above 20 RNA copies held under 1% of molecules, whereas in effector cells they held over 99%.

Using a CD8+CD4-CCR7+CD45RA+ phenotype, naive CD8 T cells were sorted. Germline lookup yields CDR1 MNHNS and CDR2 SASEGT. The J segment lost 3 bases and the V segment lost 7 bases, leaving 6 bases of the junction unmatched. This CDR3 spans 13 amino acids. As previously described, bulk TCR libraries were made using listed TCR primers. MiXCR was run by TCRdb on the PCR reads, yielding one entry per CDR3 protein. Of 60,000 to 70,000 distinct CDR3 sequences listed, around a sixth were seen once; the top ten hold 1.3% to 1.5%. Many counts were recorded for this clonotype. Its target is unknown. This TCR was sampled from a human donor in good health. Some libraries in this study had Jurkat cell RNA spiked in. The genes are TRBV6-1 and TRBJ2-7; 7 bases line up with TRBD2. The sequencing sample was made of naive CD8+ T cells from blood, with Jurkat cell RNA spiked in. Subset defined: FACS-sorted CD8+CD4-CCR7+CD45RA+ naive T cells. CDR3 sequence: CASNMGGFYEQYF. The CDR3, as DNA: TGTGCCAGCAACATGGGGGGGTTCTACGAGCAGTACTTC.